One TCR beta chain is described in this entry. Its antigen is as yet unknown. This sample is drawn from a study of cytomegalovirus exposure and HLA in healthy donors. General study results and limits: Some V segments, including TRBV6-2 and TRBV6-3, were excluded as indistinguishable.

With 60 Vbeta and 13 Jbeta primers, the PCR was carried out. Assay used: immunoSEQ multiplex PCR; TCRdb lists only in-frame clones, some missing. The sample has more than 110,000 clones, 75% to 85% seen once. The CDR3 spans 15 residues. Germline V CDR1 and CDR2: MNHEY, SMNVEV (reference sequence). V lost 3 bases and J 0 bases, leaving 11 bases between the germline ends. This sequence was found in a man between 50 and 59 years old in good health and CMV-seronegative. V is TRBV27 and J is TRBJ1-2, with D possibly being TRBD1 (5 bases). The material sequenced was PBMCs. In nucleotides, the CDR3 is TGTGCCAGCAGTTTCGGGGGAAGAGCTAACTATGGCTACACCTTC. Protein product: CASSFGGRANYGYTF.